The 16 T cell receptor beta chains in this list originate from one sample, sequenced in a study of OX40 agonist ivuxolimab in advanced cancers. Measured with immunoSEQ multiplex PCR; TCRdb has only the in-frame clones, and not every one. The sample consists of under 20,000 clones, over 75% of them appearing once. This specimen was CD4+ or CD8+ T cells sorted from blood, taken in a trial of the OX40 agonist ivuxolimab. All receptors come from an adult with an advanced solid tumor such as melanoma, head and neck, liver or kidney cancer.

The chain links TRBV6-1 to TRBJ2-7; 7 bases align to TRBD1. Germline V gene data show CDR1 as MNHNS and CDR2 as SASEGT. J lost 4 bases, V lost 7 bases, and 13 bases had no gene match. CDR3 length: 15 amino acids. CDR3 sequence (DNA): TGTGCCAGCAATAGGGACAGCGGATTGATATACGAGCAGTACTTC. The encoded protein is CASNRDSGLIYEQYF.

This clone was counted once. Here the CDR3 reads CASSGSGGGNQPQHF. In DNA form, the CDR3 reads TGTGCCAGCAGTGGATCGGGGGGTGGCAATCAGCCCCAGCATTTT. The V and J genes are TRBV2 and TRBJ1-5; D might be TRBD1 (5 bases). There are 15 residues in the CDR3. The germline V and J ends were trimmed by 4 bases and 2 bases, with 12 bases remaining between them. Per the germline V gene, CDR1 is SNHLY and CDR2 is FYNNEI.

J is TRBJ1-2 and V is TRBV7-2; D is unresolved. Deletions cut 1 base from V and 0 bases from J, with 3 bases between. This CDR3 has 13 amino acids. Germline lookup yields CDR1 SGHTA and CDR2 FQGNSA. CDR3 in amino acids: CASSLDPNYGYTF. The CDR3 nucleotides read TGTGCCAGCAGCTTAGACCCTAACTATGGCTACACCTTC.

This clone was counted once. The chain uses TRBV19 and TRBJ2-1; 11 bases match TRBD2. The CDR3 covers 19 residues. CDR1 LNHDA and CDR2 SQIVND come from the germline V gene (reference sequence). The V segment lost 1 base and the J segment 8 bases; nucleotides outside the gene matches: 16. CDR3 sequence (DNA): TGTGCCAGTAGTATAGGAGTACACCTAGCGGGAGGAATCTTCGATGAGCAGTTCTTC. It codes for CASSIGVHLAGGIFDEQFF.

The chain joins TRBV5-1 to TRBJ2-7; D is perhaps TRBD1 (6 bases). In germline, CDR1 is SGHRS, CDR2 YFSETQ. V was pared by 0 bases and J by 4 bases, with 20 bases between. The length of the CDR3 is 17 residues. The CDR3 spells CASSLGGLPPLRYEQYF. Written as DNA, the CDR3 is TGCGCCAGCAGCTTGGGGGGGCTCCCCCCTCTAAGGTACGAGCAGTACTTC. Based on the CDR3 plus reference TRBV5-1 and TRBJ2-7, the full variable domain is KAGVTQTPRYLIKTRGQQVTLSCSPISGHRSVSWYQQTPGQGLQFLFEYFSETQRNKGNFPGRFSGRQFSNSRSEMNVSTLELGDSALYLCASSLGGLPPLRYEQYFGPGTRLTVT.

The J gene is TRBJ2-5, the V gene TRBV11-3, with 8 nucleotides matching TRBD2. This CDR3 has 15 amino acids. Germline loops: CDR1 SGHNT, CDR2 YENEEA. V dropped 3 bases and J dropped 5; count of bases not matched to a gene: 8. CDR3 DNA sequence: TGTGCCAGCAGCTTGCGGGGGGACGAGGAGGAGACCCAGTACTTC. Residues: CASSLRGDEEETQYF.

The V call is TRBV29-1, the J call TRBJ2-6, with D possibly being TRBD2 (6 bases). Trimming shortened V by 1 base and J by 3 bases, and 13 bases separated the two germline ends. The CDR3 contains 16 residues. The germline V gene encodes CDR1 SQVTM and CDR2 ANQGSEA. CDR3: CSVEAVGGIGANVLTF. In DNA form, the CDR3 reads TGCAGCGTTGAAGCCGTAGGAGGGATTGGGGCCAACGTCCTGACTTTC.

CDR3 nucleotide sequence: TGTGCCAGTAGTAGATCCAGGGGGCGCTCGGCCTACAATGAGCAGTTCTTC. Translation gives CASSRSRGRSAYNEQFF. The V call is TRBV19, the J call TRBJ2-1; 8 bases are a match to TRBD1. Germline-derived CDR1 and CDR2 are LNHDA and SQIVND (reference sequence). CDR3 length: 17 residues. With 4 bases clipped from V and 2 bases from J, the junction kept 10 bases outside the gene matches.

CDR3 loop: CASSSTSAGNSPLHF. The DNA of the CDR3 is TGTGCCAGCAGTTCTACCTCCGCGGGTAATTCACCCCTCCACTTT. V gene TRBV6-5 combines with J gene TRBJ1-6; D is unclear. This CDR3 comprises 15 residues. The V gene lost 4 bases and the J gene lost 6 bases, with 13 bases spanning the gap. Germline assignment: CDR1 MNHEY and CDR2 SVGAGI.

The chain has TRBV6-1 and TRBJ2-5, with D tentatively TRBD1 or TRBD2 (5 bases each). TRBJ2-7 matches the DNA end more closely, so the J call is doubtful. Germline-derived CDR1 and CDR2 are MNHNS and SASEGT. This CDR3 comprises 13 residues. The CDR3 DNA sequence: TGTGCCAGCGGAACGGGGTTGAGGGGCGAGCAGTACTTC. This gives the protein CASGTGLRGEQYF.

The chain has TRBV6-1 and TRBJ2-7; 8 nucleotides match TRBD1. Germline trimming cut 1 base from V and 1 base from J; bases unmatched to any gene: 3. The CDR3 runs to 15 residues. Looked up from germline, CDR1 is MNHNS and CDR2 is SASEGT. The CDR3 reads CASSEGGQASYEQYF. As DNA, the CDR3 is TGTGCCAGCAGTGAAGGGGGACAGGCATCCTACGAGCAGTACTTC.

The J gene is TRBJ2-5, the V gene TRBV6-1; 7 bases agree with TRBD1. With V trimmed by 4 bases and J by 1 base, 9 bases remained unmatched. The CDR3 is 16 amino acids. CDR1 MNHNS and CDR2 SASEGT come from the germline V gene. CDR3 residues: CASSGGLSGGQETQYF. CDR3 bases: TGTGCCAGCAGTGGAGGTTTGTCAGGGGGCCAAGAGACCCAGTACTTC.

The chain carries TRBV7-2 and TRBJ2-7; 10 bases align to TRBD1. The CDR3 sequence is 14 residues long. V lost 5 bases and J lost 2; bases outside the gene matches: 3. Germline-derived CDR1 and CDR2 are SGHTA and FQGNSA. CDR3 residues: CASSVGTGAYEQYF. Written as DNA, the CDR3 is TGTGCCAGCAGCGTCGGGACAGGGGCCTACGAGCAGTACTTC.

This chain links TRBV9 with TRBJ2-7; D gene uncertain. V gave up 1 base and J gave up 7 bases, with 21 bases separating them. The CDR3 is 16 amino acids. Germline assignment: CDR1 SGDLS and CDR2 YYNGEE. The CDR3 protein is CASSVLPGPPPDEQYF. For the CDR3, the DNA is TGTGCCAGCAGCGTACTTCCGGGCCCACCACCGGATGAGCAGTACTTC.

V gene TRBV19 combines with J gene TRBJ2-7; 8 bases line up with TRBD1. Germline V gene sequence: CDR1 LNHDA, CDR2 SQIVND (reference sequence). This CDR3 has 14 residues. V dropped 5 bases and J dropped 0; count of bases not matched to a gene: 3. CDR3 region: CASSSGGPSYEQYF. The DNA of the CDR3 is TGTGCCAGTAGTTCAGGGGGCCCCTCCTACGAGCAGTACTTC.

V is TRBV10-3 and J is TRBJ1-1; D not certain. The CDR3 is made up of 14 amino acids. Trimming pared 0 bases from V and 5 bases from J, leaving 10 bases between. The V gene's germline CDR1 is ENHRY and CDR2 SYGVKD. The CDR3 region is CAISESGGSTEAFF. The CDR3 nucleotides read TGTGCCATCAGTGAGTCGGGAGGGAGTACTGAAGCTTTCTTT.